The present T cell receptor (beta chain) was sequenced within a study of T-cell memory formation after mild COVID-19. Background on the study: TCR clusters were mostly confined to one donor each. Notes on the study in general: SARS-CoV-2 specificity was not confirmed for second-wave clones peaking on day 37. CD4+ clones that contracted lay mainly in CM and EM; CD8+ ones lay in EMRA.

Constant-segment primers were used for 5'RACE, and the resulting TCR alpha and TCR beta cDNA libraries carried sample barcodes and UMIs. MiXCR was run by TCRdb on the 5' RACE reads, yielding one entry per CDR3 protein. The data contain about 390,000 distinct CDR3 sequences, roughly 21% of them singletons. In germline, CDR1 is LGHDT, CDR2 YNNKEL (reference sequence). Trimming took 4 bases from V and 8 from J, leaving 9 bases between them. The CDR3 extends over 12 amino acids. Note on this clonotype: Its cognate antigen is unknown.

Sequences were obtained from PBMCs or a T cell subset sorted from them (not recorded which). This receptor was obtained from an adult woman who had mild COVID-19 (a few samples of this study predate the infection). Cell type and time point are not known. V and J are TRBV3-1 and TRBJ2-1, with D possibly matching TRBD2 (6 bases). CDR3 loop: CASSRLVYEQFF. The CDR3 DNA reads TGTGCCAGCAGCCGACTAGTCTATGAGCAGTTCTTC.